This T cell receptor (beta chain) was recovered during a study of beta chain features in type 1 diabetes. Notes on the study in general: People with Type 1 diabetes carried modestly yet significantly shorter TCRB CDR3s in all four CD4+ subsets.

Concerning this clone: Its matching antigen is unknown.

The CDR3 totals 12 residues. The V gene end was trimmed by 4 bases and the J gene end by 4 bases; junction bases not matched to a gene: 0. Germline assignment: CDR1 KGHSH and CDR2 LQKENI. Sequenced material consisted of expressed TCRB transcripts (all of the isolated RNA was reverse transcribed). Profiled with immunoSEQ multiplex PCR; TCRdb holds only in-frame clones, not every one. This table has under 900,000 clones, roughly 15% appearing once. The TCR sequence derives from a woman aged 18-29 years in good health. The rearrangement joins TRBV18 to TRBJ1-2; 7 nucleotides agree with TRBD1. Sequencing input: naive CD4+ T cells from blood. The CDR3 DNA reads as TGTGCCAGCTCACGACAGGGCTATGGCTACACCTTC. Residues: CASSRQGYGYTF.